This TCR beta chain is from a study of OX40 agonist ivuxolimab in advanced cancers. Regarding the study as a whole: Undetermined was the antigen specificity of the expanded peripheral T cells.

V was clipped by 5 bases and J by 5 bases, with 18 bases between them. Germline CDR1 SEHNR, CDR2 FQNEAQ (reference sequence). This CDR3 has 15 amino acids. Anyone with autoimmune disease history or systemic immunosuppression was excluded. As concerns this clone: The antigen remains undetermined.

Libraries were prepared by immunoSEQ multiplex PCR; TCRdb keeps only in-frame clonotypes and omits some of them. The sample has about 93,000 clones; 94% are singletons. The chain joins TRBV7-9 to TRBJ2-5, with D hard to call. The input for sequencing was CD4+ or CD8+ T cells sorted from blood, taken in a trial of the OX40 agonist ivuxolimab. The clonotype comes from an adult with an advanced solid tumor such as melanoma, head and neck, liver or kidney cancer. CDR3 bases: TGTGCCAGCAGCCCAGAGAGTGAACACGGGGAGACCCAGTACTTC. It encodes CASSPESEHGETQYF.